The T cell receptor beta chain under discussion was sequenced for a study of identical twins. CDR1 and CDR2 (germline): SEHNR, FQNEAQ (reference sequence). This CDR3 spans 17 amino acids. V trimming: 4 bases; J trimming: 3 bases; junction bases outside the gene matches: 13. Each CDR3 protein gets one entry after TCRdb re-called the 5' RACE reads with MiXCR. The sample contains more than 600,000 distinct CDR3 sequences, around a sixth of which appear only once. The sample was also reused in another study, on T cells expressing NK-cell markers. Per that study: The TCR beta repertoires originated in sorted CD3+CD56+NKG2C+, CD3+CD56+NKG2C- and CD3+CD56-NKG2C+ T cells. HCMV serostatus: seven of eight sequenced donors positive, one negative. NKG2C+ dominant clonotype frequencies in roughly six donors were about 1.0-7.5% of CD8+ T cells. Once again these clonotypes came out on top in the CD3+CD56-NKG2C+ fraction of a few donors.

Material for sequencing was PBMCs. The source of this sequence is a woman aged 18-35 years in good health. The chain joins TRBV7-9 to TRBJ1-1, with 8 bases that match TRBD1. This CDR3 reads CASSSPWGDRQDTEAFF. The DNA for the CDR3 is TGTGCCAGCAGCTCCCCCTGGGGGGACAGGCAGGACACTGAAGCTTTCTTT.